This entry features one T cell receptor (beta chain) sequence. One end of the junction is discordant with germline, which a read error may explain. The data were taken from a study of blood T cells in healthy people across ages. Primed by a sample-barcoded 5' primer and a J-beta primer mix, a second PCR proceeded for 7 to 11 cycles. Tags on each cDNA molecule came from a template-switch adaptor with 12 random nucleotides. Using its own MiXCR run on the 5' RACE reads, TCRdb lists one record per CDR3 protein. This sample has approximately 690,000 distinct CDR3 sequences, with approximately 40% found just once. This CDR3 comprises 16 residues. The germline CDR1 and CDR2 sequences are SGHTA and FQGTGA. Staff drew roughly 10 milliliters of peripheral blood from each donor.

The TCR was taken from a man older than 75 in good health. The rearrangement uses TRBV7-3 and TRBJ2-1, with D possibly matching TRBD1 (5 bases). Sequenced material: blood. This chain's CDR3 is CASSLVGQGSYNEQFF. CDR3 coding DNA: TGTGCCAGTAGCTTAGTTGGGCAGGGCTCCTACAATGAGCAGTTCTTC.